Each of the 23 T cell receptor beta chains below was sequenced from the same sample in a study of post-analysis software for immune sequencing data. Notes on the study in general: TRBV5-6, TRBV5-1 and TRBV20-1 belonged to a set of roughly 5 TRBV segments that were more frequent in patients than controls.

Presence of unique molecular identifiers characterized the TCR beta cDNA libraries. TCRdb processed the PCR reads anew with MiXCR; each CDR3 protein has one entry. The data contain roughly 540,000 distinct CDR3 sequences, roughly 34% of them singletons. Their specific antigens are unknown. The sample taken for sequencing was blood. The receptors shown here come from a girl under 18 with multiple sclerosis.

This clonotype turned up a few times. This chain uses TRBV29-1 with TRBJ1-1; D is ambiguous. This CDR3 contains 13 residues. Trimming stripped 4 bases from V and 4 bases from J, with 13 bases between. The germline V gene has CDR1 SQVTM and CDR2 ANQGSEA. The CDR3 sequence: CSVVRKLGTEAFF. DNA for the CDR3: TGCAGCGTTGTCCGTAAGTTGGGCACTGAAGCTTTCTTT.

The chain has TRBV7-2 and TRBJ2-7; 10 bases match TRBD2. Germline CDR1 is SGHTA and CDR2 is FQGNSA. This CDR3 has 14 residues. V gave up 3 bases and J gave up 4 bases; unmatched junction bases: 3. Written as DNA, the CDR3 is TGTGCCAGCAGCTTCCTGACTAGCGGGTACGAGCAGTACTTC. Translating gives CASSFLTSGYEQYF.

This chain's CDR3 is CASSQETDRNSPLHF. CDR3 DNA sequence: TGTGCCAGCAGCCAGGAAACGGATCGTAATTCACCCCTCCACTTT. V is TRBV4-2 and J is TRBJ1-6; no reliable D call. Trimming removed 3 bases from V and 6 bases from J, with 12 bases in between. The CDR3 is 15 amino acids. The V gene's germline CDR1 is LGHNA and CDR2 YNFKEQ.

V gene TRBV5-1 combines with J gene TRBJ2-3; D ambiguous. This CDR3 spans 14 amino acids. The V end was cut by 4 bases, the J end by 6 bases, with 15 bases between. Germline values: CDR1 SGHRS, CDR2 YFSETQ. The CDR3 loop is CASSEDGFMDTQYF. The CDR3 DNA reads as TGCGCCAGCAGCGAGGATGGGTTCATGGATACGCAGTATTTT.

This clonotype was counted ten times or more. CDR3 in DNA: TGCAGCGTTGAAGGCTATACGACTGTAGCGGGGAGACAAGAGACCCAGTACTTC. Translating it yields CSVEGYTTVAGRQETQYF. The chain carries TRBV29-1 and TRBJ2-5; TRBD2 matches 8 bases. J lost 2 bases, V lost 1 base, and 15 bases had no gene match. Germline V lookup: CDR1 SQVTM, CDR2 ANQGSEA. The CDR3 is 18 amino acids.

The DNA for the CDR3 is TGTGCCATCAGTGAGTCATCACTAGCAAGAGAGGCAGATACGCAGTATTTT. Translating it yields CAISESSLAREADTQYF. V and J are TRBV10-3 and TRBJ2-3; TRBD2 might be the D (6 bases). The CDR3 has 17 amino acids. V lost 0 bases to trimming and J lost 4 bases, with 17 bases between them. Germline assignment: CDR1 ENHRY and CDR2 SYGVKD.

This rearrangement joins TRBV20-1 to TRBJ2-7, with D perhaps TRBD2 (6 bases). The CDR3 sequence is 12 residues long. The ends were cut back, 3 bases at V and 3 bases at J, with 9 bases in the middle. The germline V gene has CDR1 DFQATT and CDR2 SNEGSKA (reference sequence). The CDR3 region has the DNA TGCAGTGCTAGGGGACTTCTCTACGAGCAGTACTTC. Protein product: CSARGLLYEQYF.

This clonotype turned up a few times. The chain joins TRBV6-6 to TRBJ1-5; D is undetermined. The germline V and J ends were trimmed by 5 bases and 0 bases, with 8 bases remaining between them. The CDR3 runs 14 residues. CDR1 is MNHNY, CDR2 SVGAGI, per germline (reference sequence). In DNA form, the CDR3 reads TGTGCCAGCAGTCTCGACCTTAGCAATCAGCCCCAGCATTTT. This translates into CASSLDLSNQPQHF.

This clonotype was detected once. The chain uses TRBV4-1 and TRBJ2-3; 7 nucleotides match TRBD2. CDR3 length equals 18 residues. Germline CDR1 is MGHRA and CDR2 is YSYEKL. V lost 0 bases to trimming and J lost 0 bases; unmatched junction nucleotides: 9. The CDR3 is CASSQDLPGGISTDTQYF. In nucleotides, the CDR3 is TGCGCCAGCAGCCAAGATTTACCCGGGGGGATCAGCACAGATACGCAGTATTTT.

The V call is TRBV27, the J call TRBJ2-3, with unresolved D. CDR3 size: 13 residues. Germline CDR1 MNHEY, CDR2 SMNVEV (reference sequence). V was trimmed by 1 base and J by 3 bases, leaving 5 bases between them. The CDR3 DNA reads TGTGCCAGCAGTTTATTGCAGACAGATACGCAGTATTTT. Translating it yields CASSLLQTDTQYF.

The chain joins TRBV5-1 to TRBJ1-2, with 9 positions matching TRBD1. The CDR3 spans 15 residues. Per germline, CDR1 SGHRS and CDR2 YFSETQ. V lost 0 bases, J lost 8 bases, and 8 bases stayed unmatched. CDR3 nucleotide sequence: TGCGCCAGCAGCTTGGGCCGGGACAGGGCACGGGGCTACACCTTC. It specifies CASSLGRDRARGYTF.

The chain has TRBV7-6 and TRBJ1-4, with 8 positions matching TRBD1. Germline CDR1 SGHVS, CDR2 FNYEAQ. The junction had 9 bases not matched to a gene; V was cut back by 1 base and J by 8 bases. The length of the CDR3 is 16 residues. CDR3 sequence (DNA): TGTGCCAGCAGCTTAGGGGCAGGACAGGGCCGCGAAAAACTGTTTTTT. Translated: CASSLGAGQGREKLFF.

This clonotype showed up just a few times. This chain uses TRBV6-2 or TRBV6-3 with TRBJ2-4; TRBD1 agrees at 11 bases. This CDR3 contains 14 residues. Germline lookup yields CDR1 MNHEY and CDR2 SVGEGT. V shed 5 bases and J 6 bases; nucleotides not matched to a gene: 3. The CDR3 sequence: CASSGQGARNIQYF. In DNA, the CDR3 is TGTGCCAGCAGTGGACAGGGGGCAAGAAACATTCAGTACTTC.

There are a few counts of this clonotype. The genes are TRBV20-1 and TRBJ2-3; the match to TRBD2 covers 13 bases. V lost 3 bases, J lost 7 bases, and 7 bases stayed unmatched. The CDR3 has 15 amino acids. Germline CDR1 DFQATT, CDR2 SNEGSKA (reference sequence). The CDR3 bases are TGCAGTGCTAGTGGGACTAGCGGGGCATACTATACGCAGTATTTT. It encodes CSASGTSGAYYTQYF.

The CDR3 spells CASRSLPGQRGNIVKNIQYF. In DNA, the CDR3 is TGTGCCAGCAGGTCACTTCCGGGACAACGGGGGAATATAGTCAAAAACATTCAGTACTTC. The V and J genes are TRBV6-1 and TRBJ2-4; possibly TRBD1 or TRBD2 for D (6 bases each). Trimming removed 6 bases from V and 3 bases from J, with 30 bases in between. Germline CDR1 and CDR2: MNHNS and SASEGT. The CDR3 is made up of 20 amino acids.

The chain carries TRBV27 and TRBJ2-1, with 9 bases fitting TRBD1. The ends lost 5 bases at V and 6 bases at J; junction bases unmatched: 8. The germline V gene has CDR1 MNHEY and CDR2 SMNVEV (reference sequence). CDR3 length: 15 amino acids. The CDR3 is CASSPQGQGANEQFF. CDR3 DNA sequence: TGTGCCAGCAGTCCCCAGGGACAGGGAGCCAATGAGCAGTTCTTC.

This clonotype was observed at least ten times. The chain joins TRBV12-3 or TRBV12-4 to TRBJ2-7, with D possibly TRBD1 on 6 matching bases. The V and J ends lost 4 bases and 0 bases respectively, with 7 bases between them. The CDR3 sequence is 13 residues long. CDR3 in amino acids: CASSSTGSYEQYF. As DNA, the CDR3 is TGTGCCAGCAGTTCGACAGGCTCCTACGAGCAGTACTTC.

The rearrangement joins TRBV20-1 to TRBJ2-1, with TRBD2 matching 15 bases. The CDR3 contains 17 residues. J was trimmed by 5 bases and V by 5 bases; bases with no gene match: 10. Germline CDR1 is DFQATT and CDR2 is SNEGSKA (reference sequence). This CDR3 is CSAPGTSGGNFNNEQFF. Here the CDR3 DNA reads TGCAGTGCTCCCGGGACTAGCGGGGGGAATTTTAACAATGAGCAGTTCTTC.

This chain uses TRBV3-1 with TRBJ2-7; perhaps D is TRBD1 or TRBD2 (5 bases each). CDR1 is LGHDT and CDR2 is YNNKEL in the germline V gene (reference sequence). Trimming cost V 4 bases and J 1 base, with 8 bases left between them. The CDR3 totals 13 residues. DNA for the CDR3: TGTGCCAGCAGCCGGGGGAAATCCTACGAGCAGTACTTC. It encodes CASSRGKSYEQYF.

The chain joins TRBV3-1 to TRBJ2-3; 14 bases are shared with TRBD2. After removal of 1 base from V and 7 bases from J, the junction contained 1 base not matched to a gene. This CDR3 contains 15 residues. Germline V lookup: CDR1 LGHDT, CDR2 YNNKEL (reference sequence). The CDR3 nucleotides are TGTGCCAGCAGCCAAGGACTAGCGGGGGGGAATACGCAGTATTTT. This translates into CASSQGLAGGNTQYF.

This clonotype has more than one count but fewer than ten. CDR3: CSGENNEQFF. CDR3 bases: TGCAGCGGGGAAAACAATGAGCAGTTCTTC. The chain uses TRBV29-1 and TRBJ2-1; D is unclear. From germline, CDR1 is SQVTM and CDR2 ANQGSEA. Trimming shortened V by 7 bases and J by 5 bases, and 6 bases separated the two germline ends. The CDR3 loop spans 10 amino acids.

CDR3 DNA sequence: TGCAGCGTTGCCGCGGAGACCCAGTACTTC. Translating it yields CSVAAETQYF. The chain has TRBV29-1 and TRBJ2-7; D not resolved. The J call may not be correct, given that the DNA end is closer to TRBJ2-5. The CDR3 consists of 10 residues. Germline V gives CDR1 SQVTM, CDR2 ANQGSEA.

Comments on this clonotype: Compared with germline, one end of the junction differs, possibly owing to a read error. This sequence joins TRBV28 and TRBJ1-2; TRBD1 aligns across 7 bases. The CDR3 runs to 13 residues. CDR1 is MDHEN, CDR2 SYDVKM, per germline. Here the CDR3 DNA reads TGTGCCGGCAGTCCCCCGAGGGGGCATGGCTACACCTTC. Translation: CAGSPPRGHGYTF.